The source of this T cell receptor beta chain is a study of blood T cell repertoires in COVID-19. About the study: The United States, Italy and Spain provided the acute and convalescent COVID-19 samples. PBMCs, B-cell-depleted T cells, or T cells provided the cDNA or gDNA that made up the material.

In the original analysis: Scientists estimated how many nucleated cells there were by amplifying reference gene primers. TCRdb keeps only in-frame clones here, not all; method: immunoSEQ multiplex PCR. D and trimming come from the DNA, and the V and J calls and clone size come from that table. Of about 410,000 clones listed, around nine tenths are singletons. Sequenced sample: peripheral blood. This receptor was identified in a woman aged 40 to 50 with COVID-19, enrolled during active disease.

The CDR3 DNA reads TGCAGCTCCTCAGGGGCTGGGGCTAACTATGGCTACACCTTC. Its translation: CSSSGAGANYGYTF. This rearrangement joins TRBV29-1 to TRBJ1-2, with a possible D match to TRBD1 (6 bases). CDR3 length equals 14 residues. In germline, CDR1 is SQVTM, CDR2 ANQGSEA. With 8 bases removed from V and 0 bases from J, the gap between germline ends came to 16 bases.